One and the same sample provided the 27 T cell receptor beta chains below, sequenced in a study of blood T cell repertoires in COVID-19. The table came from immunoSEQ multiplex PCR; TCRdb's copy has only in-frame clones and leaves some out. The profile covers about 240,000 clones, with 87% appearing a single time and more than 6% taken by the ten largest. The sample comprised peripheral blood. The receptors here all came from a man between 60 and 75 years old who had recovered from COVID-19.

The chain couples TRBV5-1 to TRBJ2-7; 10 bases match TRBD1. This CDR3 contains 15 residues. The germline CDR1 and CDR2 sequences are SGHRS and YFSETQ. Germline trimming cut 5 bases from V and 0 bases from J; bases unmatched to any gene: 5. CDR3 nucleotide sequence: TGCGCCAGCAGTTACGGGACAGGGGCCTCCTACGAGCAGTACTTC. Translating it yields CASSYGTGASYEQYF.

This chain uses TRBV3-1 (or the pseudogene TRBV3-2) with TRBJ1-6, with D possibly being TRBD1 (6 bases). The CDR3 is made up of 14 amino acids. Between the trimmed V and J ends, which lost 4 bases and 5 bases, there was a span of 9 bases. CDR1 and CDR2 from the germline V gene are LGHDT and YNNKEL (reference sequence). DNA of the CDR3: TGTGCCAGCAGCCTGCGGACAGATAATTCACCCCTCCACTTT. This sequence encodes CASSLRTDNSPLHF.

The rearrangement uses TRBV2 and TRBJ1-5; TRBD1 aligns across 10 bases. Germline V gene sequence: CDR1 SNHLY, CDR2 FYNNEI. The V and J ends lost 5 bases and 0 bases, in that order; junction bases with no gene match: 1. CDR3 length equals 15 residues. CDR3 in amino acids: CASSRDRGSNQPQHF. As DNA, the CDR3 is TGTGCCAGCAGTAGGGACAGGGGTAGCAATCAGCCCCAGCATTTT.

J is TRBJ1-2 and V is TRBV6-5, with D possibly being TRBD1 (6 bases). V was trimmed by 7 bases and J by 4 bases, leaving 16 bases between them. From germline, CDR1 is MNHEY and CDR2 SVGAGI. The CDR3 has 14 residues. The CDR3 sequence is CASTYRAAPYGYTF. CDR3 coding DNA: TGTGCCAGCACATACAGGGCCGCCCCCTATGGCTACACCTTC.

This chain connects TRBV6-2 or TRBV6-3 to TRBJ1-5; 7 bases map to TRBD1. Germline values: CDR1 MNHEY, CDR2 SVGEGT. The CDR3 has 19 residues. Trimming at V came to 0 bases and at J to 7 bases, leaving 18 bases not matched to a gene. CDR3 sequence reads: CASSYSRGTTGPMGQPQHF. In DNA form, the CDR3 reads TGTGCCAGCAGTTACTCGAGAGGGACGACAGGGCCCATGGGGCAGCCCCAGCATTTT.

The V gene is TRBV5-1, the J gene TRBJ2-1; TRBD1 matches 9 bases. V was clipped by 0 bases and J by 5 bases; unmatched bases: 6. The CDR3 is made up of 16 amino acids. Germline V CDR1 and CDR2: SGHRS, YFSETQ. The CDR3 coding sequence is TGCGCCAGCAGCTTGGTTAGCGGACAGGGGAACAATGAGCAGTTCTTC. Translated: CASSLVSGQGNNEQFF. Variable domain in full (rest from reference TRBV5-1 and TRBJ2-1): KAGVTQTPRYLIKTRGQQVTLSCSPISGHRSVSWYQQTPGQGLQFLFEYFSETQRNKGNFPGRFSGRQFSNSRSEMNVSTLELGDSALYLCASSLVSGQGNNEQFFGPGTRLTVL.

The gene calls are TRBV7-8 and TRBJ2-3; 7 bases are shared with TRBD2. The CDR3 is made up of 15 amino acids. CDR1 is SGHVS and CDR2 is FQNEAQ in the germline V gene. The junction had 3 bases not matched to a gene; V was cut back by 2 bases and J by 1 base. The chain's CDR3 is CASSLSRGGTDTQYF. CDR3 coding DNA: TGTGCCAGCAGCTTAAGTCGGGGGGGCACAGATACGCAGTATTTT.

The rearrangement joins TRBV7-9 to TRBJ1-1; maybe TRBD1 (6 bases). CDR1 SEHNR and CDR2 FQNEAQ come from the germline V gene (reference sequence). The CDR3 runs to 15 residues. Trimming took off 2 bases at V and 8 bases at J, with 18 bases between the two ends. The CDR3 region is CASSLQGLAPQEAFF. The CDR3 DNA reads as TGTGCCAGCAGCTTACAGGGGCTAGCACCCCAAGAAGCTTTCTTT.

This chain connects TRBV30 to TRBJ2-1; 9 nucleotides match TRBD1. V lost 7 bases and J lost 5; bases outside the gene matches: 12. Looked up from germline, CDR1 is GTSNPN and CDR2 is SVGIG (reference sequence). The CDR3 consists of 15 residues. The CDR3 spells CALLPGQGLNNEQFF. The CDR3, as DNA: TGTGCCTTGCTTCCGGGACAGGGACTCAACAATGAGCAGTTCTTC. The variable domain in full, with the rest retrieved from reference TRBV30 and TRBJ2-1, is SQTIHQWPATLVQPVGSPLSLECTVEGTSNPNLYWYRQAAGRGLQLLFYSVGIGQISSEVPQNLSASRPQDRQFILSSKKLLLSDSGFYLCALLPGQGLNNEQFFGPGTRLTVL.

This clone was seen a handful of times. The chain recombines TRBV11-3 with TRBJ2-2, with 7 bases identical to TRBD1. V lost 8 bases and J lost 3; bases outside the gene matches: 3. CDR3 size: 13 residues. Germline-derived CDR1 and CDR2 are SGHNT and YENEEA. CDR3 region: CASGDRDTGELFF. For the CDR3, the DNA is TGTGCCAGCGGCGACAGGGACACCGGGGAGCTGTTTTTT.

This chain uses TRBV2 with TRBJ2-7; perhaps TRBD1 as D (6 bases). The CDR3 contains 14 residues. Trimming took off 6 bases at V and 2 bases at J, with 14 bases between the two ends. The germline gives CDR1 SNHLY, CDR2 FYNNEI. Here the CDR3 DNA reads TGTGCCAGCAGACTAGGGGGTTATACCTACGAGCAGTACTTC. Protein product: CASRLGGYTYEQYF.

The chain couples TRBV18 to TRBJ1-2; weak D call: TRBD1 (5 bases). The V end lost 3 bases, the J end lost 3 bases, and 11 bases lay between the germline ends. This CDR3 spans 14 amino acids. Germline CDR1 reads KGHSH; CDR2 reads LQKENI. CDR3 protein: CASSPVAGDYGYTF. DNA for the CDR3: TGTGCCAGCTCACCTGTTGCGGGGGACTATGGCTACACCTTC. Combining the CDR3 with reference TRBV18 and TRBJ1-2 gives the whole variable domain NAGVMQNPRHLVRRRGQEARLRCSPMKGHSHVYWYRQLPEEGLKFMVYLQKENIIDESGMPKERFSAEFPKEGPSILRIQQVVRGDSAAYFCASSPVAGDYGYTFGSGTRLTVV.

V usage is TRBV28 and J usage is TRBJ2-7, with D unresolved. The V and J ends lost 2 bases and 4 bases respectively, with 12 bases between them. Germline CDR1 MDHEN, CDR2 SYDVKM. This CDR3 spans 14 amino acids. The CDR3 spells CASSLHPPRYEQYF. CDR3 nucleotides: TGTGCCAGCAGTTTACATCCTCCTAGGTACGAGCAGTACTTC.

This chain links TRBV18 with TRBJ2-7, with 9 positions matching TRBD1. The CDR3 runs 15 residues. CDR1 and CDR2 (germline): KGHSH, LQKENI. Trimming cost V 1 base and J 3 bases; bases outside gene matches: 4. This chain's CDR3 is CASSPQQGAVYEQYF. The CDR3, as DNA: TGTGCCAGCTCACCACAACAGGGGGCAGTCTACGAGCAGTACTTC. Drawing the rest from reference TRBV18 and TRBJ2-7, the complete variable domain is NAGVMQNPRHLVRRRGQEARLRCSPMKGHSHVYWYRQLPEEGLKFMVYLQKENIIDESGMPKERFSAEFPKEGPSILRIQQVVRGDSAAYFCASSPQQGAVYEQYFGPGTRLTVT.

The chain recombines TRBV6-5 with TRBJ2-7; D uncertain. The CDR3 runs to 15 residues. Germline assignment: CDR1 MNHEY and CDR2 SVGAGI. Trimming took off 5 bases at V and 3 bases at J, with 17 bases between the two ends. CDR3 in amino acids: CASSPYRGDGYEQYF. The CDR3 DNA reads as TGTGCCAGCAGTCCCTACCGCGGCGATGGCTACGAGCAGTACTTC.

This clone has only a few counts. The chain recombines TRBV18 with TRBJ2-2; 7 positions agree with TRBD2. The length of the CDR3 is 16 residues. After removal of 0 bases from V and 5 bases from J, the junction contained 6 bases not matched to a gene. Germline loops: CDR1 KGHSH, CDR2 LQKENI. This CDR3 reads CASSPPAREGTGELFF. The DNA for the CDR3 is TGTGCCAGCTCACCACCGGCGAGGGAGGGAACCGGGGAGCTGTTTTTT.

This chain links TRBV6-1 with TRBJ2-3, with 8 bases matching TRBD2. The CDR3 sequence is 19 residues long. V lost 3 bases, J lost 2 bases, and 16 bases stayed unmatched. The germline V gene has CDR1 MNHNS and CDR2 SASEGT. The DNA of the CDR3 is TGTGCCAGCAGTGATGTCAAACATGCGGGCGGGGGGATCACAGATACGCAGTATTTT. This gives the protein CASSDVKHAGGGITDTQYF.

V and J are TRBV30 and TRBJ1-2, with D uncertain. Germline CDR1 and CDR2: GTSNPN and SVGIG (reference sequence). This CDR3 spans 10 amino acids. Trimming stripped 7 bases from V and 7 bases from J, with 10 bases between. The CDR3, as DNA: TGTGCCTCCCACCGAGGTGGCTACACCTTC. Its protein product is CASHRGGYTF.

The rearrangement joins TRBV5-4 to TRBJ1-2; D call uncertain. Germline lookup yields CDR1 SGHNT and CDR2 YYREEE (reference sequence). V was pared by 0 bases and J by 2 bases, with 8 bases between. The CDR3 spans 14 residues. CDR3 coding DNA: TGTGCCAGCAGCTTGGCCCAGTGGAACTATGGCTACACCTTC. Protein sequence: CASSLAQWNYGYTF.

The chain has TRBV5-8 and TRBJ1-2, with 8 bases lining up with TRBD1. Germline CDR1 is SGHTS and CDR2 is YDEGEE. This CDR3 has 15 amino acids. The V gene end was trimmed by 4 bases and the J gene end by 1 base; junction bases not matched to a gene: 6. In DNA, the CDR3 is TGTGCCAGCAGCCCGCGGACAGGGTTTAACTATGGCTACACCTTC. Protein sequence: CASSPRTGFNYGYTF.

This clone was picked up a small number of times. J is TRBJ1-2 and V is TRBV28; 8 nucleotides agree with TRBD1. The CDR3 is made up of 14 amino acids. V trimming: 6 bases; J trimming: 6 bases; junction bases outside the gene matches: 9. Germline-derived CDR1 and CDR2 are MDHEN and SYDVKM. The CDR3 nucleotides read TGTGCCAGCAGGCTAGGACAGGGTTTTGATGGCTACACCTTC. It yields the protein CASRLGQGFDGYTF.

This clone was recorded once. The chain uses TRBV5-1 and TRBJ2-1; no reliable D call. The CDR3 consists of 15 residues. The V gene's germline CDR1 is SGHRS and CDR2 YFSETQ. V dropped 0 bases and J dropped 1 base, with 8 bases sitting between them. The CDR3 spells CASSLAGRSYNEQFF. The CDR3 nucleotides read TGCGCCAGCAGCTTGGCAGGCCGTTCCTACAATGAGCAGTTCTTC.

This clone was seen a few times. The chain uses TRBV5-1 and TRBJ1-2; 9 bases match TRBD1. The trim removed 2 bases at V and 5 bases at J, leaving 4 bases unmatched. CDR1 and CDR2 (germline): SGHRS, YFSETQ. The CDR3 is 14 residues long. The CDR3 loop is CASSLGTGRYGYTF. CDR3 sequence (DNA): TGCGCCAGCAGCTTAGGGACAGGGCGTTATGGCTACACCTTC.

This chain joins TRBV7-2 and TRBJ2-3; D is uncertain. This CDR3 contains 12 residues. Germline V gives CDR1 SGHTA, CDR2 FQGNSA. V was clipped by 5 bases and J by 6 bases, with 9 bases between them. CDR3 in DNA: TGTGCCAGCAGCCCCCCGGTGGATACGCAGTATTTT. Its protein is CASSPPVDTQYF.

V usage is TRBV6-5 and J usage is TRBJ1-3; TRBD1 might be the D (5 bases). Germline V CDR1 and CDR2: MNHEY, SVGAGI. The CDR3 is 15 residues long. Trimming pared 6 bases from V and 1 base from J, leaving 13 bases between. This chain's CDR3 is CASRRETASGNTIYF. The DNA of the CDR3 is TGTGCCAGCAGGCGGGAGACAGCGTCTGGAAACACCATATATTTT.

As regards this clone: The junction departs from germline at one end; a sequencing error may be responsible. V and J are TRBV6-5 and TRBJ1-4; D may be TRBD1 (6 bases). CDR3 length: 14 residues. CDR1 is MNHEY, CDR2 SVGAGI, per germline. DNA for the CDR3: TGTGTCAGCAGTATCAACGCAGGGGTTGAAAAACTGTTTTTT. This codes for CVSSINAGVEKLFF.

The chain is built from TRBV27 and TRBJ1-5; no firm D call. The CDR3 has 15 residues. The germline gives CDR1 MNHEY, CDR2 SMNVEV (reference sequence). Trimming pared 3 bases from V and 0 bases from J, leaving 9 bases between. CDR3: CASSFSSYSNQPQHF. The CDR3 nucleotides are TGTGCCAGCAGTTTTAGCTCCTATAGCAATCAGCCCCAGCATTTT.